What follows are 20 T cell receptor beta chains derived from one specimen sequenced in a study of blood T cell repertoires in COVID-19. Measured with immunoSEQ multiplex PCR; TCRdb has only the in-frame clones, and not every one. The table lists fewer than 250,000 clones, more than 75% of them singletons. The sequencing input was peripheral blood. The receptor source for this set is a human donor in a cohort sampled during active COVID-19.

V is TRBV29-1 and J is TRBJ2-3; TRBD2 aligns across 11 bases. The CDR3 is 15 residues long. V was clipped by 5 bases and J by 0 bases; unmatched bases: 4. Looked up from germline, CDR1 is SQVTM and CDR2 is ANQGSEA. The CDR3 loop reads CSVILAGGSTDTQYF. CDR3 DNA: TGCAGCGTTATATTAGCGGGGGGGAGCACAGATACGCAGTATTTT.

The chain couples TRBV7-6 to TRBJ2-7; the match to TRBD2 covers 10 bases. Trimming removed 7 bases from V and 3 bases from J; junction bases left unmatched: 9. Germline V gene lookup returns CDR1 SGHVS and CDR2 FNYEAQ. The CDR3 is 15 residues long. CDR3 sequence (DNA): TGTGCCAGCACCCGGCTAGCGGGGGCCCTCTACGAGCAGTACTTC. This sequence encodes CASTRLAGALYEQYF. Full variable domain (outside the CDR3, taken from reference TRBV7-6 and TRBJ2-7): GAGVSQSPRYKVTKRGQDVALRCDPISGHVSLYWYRQALGQGPEFLTYFNYEAQQDKSGLPNDRFSAERPEGSISTLTIQRTEQRDSAMYRCASTRLAGALYEQYFGPGTRLTVT.

The chain combines TRBV6-5 with TRBJ1-2; TRBD1 is a possible D gene (6 bases). From germline, CDR1 is MNHEY and CDR2 SVGAGI. With 10 bases removed from V and 5 bases from J, the gap between germline ends came to 23 bases. This CDR3 region has 15 residues. The CDR3 DNA follows: TGTGCCACCAATCCTCACACAGGGAGAGGGTATGGCTACACCTTC. Its translation: CATNPHTGRGYGYTF.

This chain links TRBV3-1 (or the pseudogene TRBV3-2) with TRBJ2-7; 11 bases fit TRBD2. The CDR3 totals 13 residues. J lost 7 bases, V lost 1 base, and 0 bases had no gene match. The germline V gene encodes CDR1 LGHDT and CDR2 YNNKEL (reference sequence). The CDR3 DNA is TGTGCCAGCAGCCAAGGACTAGCGGGAGAGCAGTACTTC. As protein: CASSQGLAGEQYF.

The V and J genes are TRBV6-5 and TRBJ1-6, with TRBD1 matching 10 bases. This CDR3 has 16 amino acids. J lost 6 bases, V lost 2 bases, and 4 bases had no gene match. Germline V CDR1 and CDR2: MNHEY, SVGAGI. CDR3 in DNA: TGTGCCAGCAGTTACCGACAGGGGGCCTCTAATTCACCCCTCCACTTT. As protein: CASSYRQGASNSPLHF.

Written as DNA, the CDR3 is TGTGCCAGCAGCTTGTCATGGGGGGGCAGCACAGATACGCAGTATTTT. It codes for CASSLSWGGSTDTQYF. The rearrangement links TRBV7-8 to TRBJ2-3; D perhaps matches TRBD2 (7 bases). The V and J ends lost 3 bases and 0 bases respectively, with 13 bases between them. This CDR3 is 16 amino acids long. Per the germline V gene, CDR1 is SGHVS and CDR2 is FQNEAQ.

This clone showed up just once. This chain joins TRBV12-5 and TRBJ2-3, with D possibly TRBD1 on 5 matching bases. This CDR3 region has 13 residues. V was pared by 5 bases and J by 4 bases, with 10 bases between. Germline loops: CDR1 LGHNT, CDR2 FRNRAP. CDR3 coding DNA: TGTGCTAGTGGTACACAGGTTTCAGATACGCAGTATTTT. Amino acid sequence: CASGTQVSDTQYF. Full variable domain (outside the CDR3, taken from reference TRBV12-5 and TRBJ2-3): DARVTQTPRHKVTEMGQEVTMRCQPILGHNTVFWYRQTMMQGLELLAYFRNRAPLDDSGMPKDRFSAEMPDATLATLKIQPSEPRDSAVYFCASGTQVSDTQYFGPGTRLTVL.

This sequence joins TRBV4-1 and TRBJ2-7, with TRBD1 matching over 7 bases. The CDR3 contains 15 residues. The V gene's germline CDR1 is MGHRA and CDR2 YSYEKL. The V segment lost 2 bases and the J segment 0 bases; nucleotides outside the gene matches: 4. CDR3 region: CASSQPGQRSYEQYF. CDR3 coding DNA: TGCGCCAGCAGCCAACCGGGACAGCGCTCCTACGAGCAGTACTTC.

This clone was seen a few times. J is TRBJ1-6 and V is TRBV7-9; 7 bases agree with TRBD1. J gave up 9 bases and V 2 bases, and 7 bases lay outside the gene matches. Germline CDR1 and CDR2: SEHNR and FQNEAQ (reference sequence). The CDR3 sequence is 15 residues long. The CDR3 region is CASSLLKGASSPLHF. The CDR3 coding sequence is TGTGCCAGCAGCTTACTTAAGGGGGCGAGTTCACCCCTCCACTTT.

CDR3 DNA sequence: TGTGCCAGCAGCTTACGGGGGAGGGCTAATGAAAAACTGTTTTTT. Protein sequence: CASSLRGRANEKLFF. This chain joins TRBV7-2 and TRBJ1-4; D might be TRBD1 (5 bases). Trimming pared 2 bases from V and 3 bases from J, leaving 10 bases between. Germline V gives CDR1 SGHTA, CDR2 FQGNSA. The CDR3 spans 15 residues.

This chain joins TRBV9 and TRBJ1-3, with D tentatively TRBD1 (6 bases). The germline V gene has CDR1 SGDLS and CDR2 YYNGEE. V was shortened by 5 bases and J by 2 bases, with 8 bases between the two germline ends. This CDR3 is built from 13 residues. The chain's CDR3 is CASSQGTGNTIYF. In nucleotides, the CDR3 is TGTGCCAGCAGTCAGGGGACTGGAAACACCATATATTTT.

The CDR3 DNA sequence: TGTGCCAGCAGCGGACCGGGACTAGCGGGAGGAGAGACCCAGTACTTC. It encodes CASSGPGLAGGETQYF. The rearrangement links TRBV9 to TRBJ2-5, with TRBD2 identical over 15 bases. Germline lookup yields CDR1 SGDLS and CDR2 YYNGEE. J lost 4 bases, V lost 3 bases, and 4 bases had no gene match. There are 16 residues in the CDR3.

The rearrangement links TRBV5-6 to TRBJ2-1; a weak D match, TRBD2 (5 bases). The V and J ends lost 3 bases and 10 bases respectively, with 23 bases between them. The CDR3 has 16 residues. Germline CDR1 and CDR2: SGHDT and YYEEEE. CDR3: CASSSGWRVDHPEQFF. In DNA form, the CDR3 reads TGTGCCAGCAGCTCGGGTTGGCGGGTCGATCATCCCGAGCAGTTCTTC.

The chain joins TRBV7-2 to TRBJ1-2; 7 bases fit TRBD1. The CDR3 length is 15 residues. Germline CDR1 SGHTA, CDR2 FQGNSA. The V gene end was trimmed by 6 bases and the J gene end by 6 bases; junction bases not matched to a gene: 13. CDR3 bases: TGTGCCAGCAGACGAGGCGACAGGGACGGCGATGGCTACACCTTC. Protein: CASRRGDRDGDGYTF.

This rearrangement joins TRBV7-2 to TRBJ2-3; 8 positions match TRBD1. Germline values: CDR1 SGHTA, CDR2 FQGNSA. The ends lost 3 bases at V and 3 bases at J; junction bases unmatched: 2. The CDR3 contains 14 residues. The CDR3 nucleotides read TGTGCCAGCAGCTTGGACAGGGTGACAGATACGCAGTATTTT. As protein: CASSLDRVTDTQYF. Full variable domain (remainder filled in from reference TRBV7-2 and TRBJ2-3): GAGVSQSPSNKVTEKGKDVELRCDPISGHTALYWYRQSLGQGLEFLIYFQGNSAPDKSGLPSDRFSAERTGGSVSTLTIQRTQQEDSAVYLCASSLDRVTDTQYFGPGTRLTVL.

The V and J genes are TRBV10-3 and TRBJ2-7; 7 nucleotides match TRBD2. Trimming cost V 6 bases and J 5 bases; bases outside gene matches: 7. The CDR3 spans 13 residues. Germline CDR1 reads ENHRY; CDR2 reads SYGVKD. The CDR3 bases are TGTGCCATCAGAATGGCAGGGAGGGACGAGCAGTACTTC. It translates to CAIRMAGRDEQYF.

The J gene is TRBJ2-7, the V gene TRBV28; TRBD2 matches 8 bases. CDR1 is MDHEN, CDR2 SYDVKM, per germline. This CDR3 has 14 amino acids. The V gene end was trimmed by 3 bases and the J gene end by 1 base; junction bases not matched to a gene: 2. The CDR3 coding sequence is TGTGCCAGCAGTTTCCGCGGGAGGTCCTACGAGCAGTACTTC. Amino acid sequence: CASSFRGRSYEQYF.

The chain combines TRBV7-6 with TRBJ1-6; D may be TRBD1 (5 bases). The CDR3 extends over 15 amino acids. Per the germline V gene, CDR1 is SGHVS and CDR2 is FNYEAQ. Trimming shortened V by 5 bases and J by 10 bases, and 18 bases separated the two germline ends. CDR3 sequence reads: CASSKTASSGSPLHF. The DNA of the CDR3 is TGTGCCAGCAGCAAGACAGCCAGCTCAGGGTCACCCCTCCACTTT.

The J gene is TRBJ2-7, the V gene TRBV2; TRBD1 matches at 9 bases. V gave up 6 bases and J gave up 3 bases; unmatched junction bases: 12. The length of the CDR3 is 16 residues. Germline loops: CDR1 SNHLY, CDR2 FYNNEI. Written as DNA, the CDR3 is TGTGCCAGCAGGGGGACAGGGTCGAACCTCGACTACGAGCAGTACTTC. Translated: CASRGTGSNLDYEQYF. The full variable domain, with the rest looked up from reference TRBV2 and TRBJ2-7, is EPEVTQTPSHQVTQMGQEVILRCVPISNHLYFYWYRQILGQKVEFLVSFYNNEISEKSEIFDDQFSVERPDGSNFTLKIRSTKLEDSAMYFCASRGTGSNLDYEQYFGPGTRLTVT.

CDR3 sequence reads: CAWRARGQGGGYTF. DNA of the CDR3: TGTGCCTGGAGAGCAAGGGGACAGGGGGGTGGCTACACCTTC. The chain recombines TRBV30 with TRBJ1-2; 11 nucleotides align to TRBD1. Trimming at V came to 3 bases and at J to 7 bases, leaving 7 bases not matched to a gene. Germline values: CDR1 GTSNPN, CDR2 SVGIG (reference sequence). This CDR3 is 14 amino acids long.